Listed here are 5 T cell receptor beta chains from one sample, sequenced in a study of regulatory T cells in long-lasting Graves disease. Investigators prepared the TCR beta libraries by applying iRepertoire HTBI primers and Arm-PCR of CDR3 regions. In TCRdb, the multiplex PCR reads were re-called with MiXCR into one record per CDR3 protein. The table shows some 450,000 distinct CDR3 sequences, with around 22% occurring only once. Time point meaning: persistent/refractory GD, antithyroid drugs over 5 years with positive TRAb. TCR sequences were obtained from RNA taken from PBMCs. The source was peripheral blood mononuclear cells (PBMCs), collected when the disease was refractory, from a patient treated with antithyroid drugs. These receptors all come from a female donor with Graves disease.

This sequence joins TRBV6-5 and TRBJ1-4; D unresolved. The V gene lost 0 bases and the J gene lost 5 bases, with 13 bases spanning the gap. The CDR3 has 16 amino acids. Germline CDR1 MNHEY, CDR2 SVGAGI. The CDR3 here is CASSYSVFRTNEKLFF. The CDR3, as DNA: TGTGCCAGCAGTTACTCGGTTTTTCGGACGAATGAAAAACTGTTTTTT.

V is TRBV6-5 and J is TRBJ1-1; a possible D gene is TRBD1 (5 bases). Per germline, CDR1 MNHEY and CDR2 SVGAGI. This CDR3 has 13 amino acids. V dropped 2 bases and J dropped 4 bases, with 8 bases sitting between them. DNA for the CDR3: TGTGCCAGCAGTTACCAGGGTCCCACTGAAGCTTTCTTT. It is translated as CASSYQGPTEAFF.

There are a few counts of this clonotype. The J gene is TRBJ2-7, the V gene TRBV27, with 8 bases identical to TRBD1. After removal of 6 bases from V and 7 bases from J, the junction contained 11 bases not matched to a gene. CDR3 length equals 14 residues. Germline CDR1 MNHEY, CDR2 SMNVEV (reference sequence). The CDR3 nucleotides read TGTGCCAGCAGAGTCGACAGGGGCTTGGGGGAGCAGTACTTC. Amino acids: CASRVDRGLGEQYF.

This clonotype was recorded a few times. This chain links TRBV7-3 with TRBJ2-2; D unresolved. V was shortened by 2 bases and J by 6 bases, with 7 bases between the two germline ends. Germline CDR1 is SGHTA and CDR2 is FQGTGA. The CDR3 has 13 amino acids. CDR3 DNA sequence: TGTGCCAGCAGCTTATGGAGTTCCGGGGAGCTGTTTTTT. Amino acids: CASSLWSSGELFF.

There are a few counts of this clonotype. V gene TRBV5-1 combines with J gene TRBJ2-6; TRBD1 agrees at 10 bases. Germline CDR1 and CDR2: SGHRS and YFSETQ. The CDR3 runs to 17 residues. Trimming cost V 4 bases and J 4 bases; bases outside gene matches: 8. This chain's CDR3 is CASSPRQGALGANVLTF. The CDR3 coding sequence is TGCGCCAGCAGCCCTAGACAGGGGGCGTTAGGGGCCAACGTCCTGACTTTC. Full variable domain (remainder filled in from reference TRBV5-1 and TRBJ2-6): KAGVTQTPRYLIKTRGQQVTLSCSPISGHRSVSWYQQTPGQGLQFLFEYFSETQRNKGNFPGRFSGRQFSNSRSEMNVSTLELGDSALYLCASSPRQGALGANVLTFGAGSRLTVL.